This T cell receptor beta chain originates from a study of regulatory T cells in long-lasting Graves disease. General study findings and limits: There were preferences for TRBV28, TRBJ1-2 and TRBJ2-5 in persistent disease.

As to time point: newly diagnosed GD, antithyroid drugs for less than 3 months. Scientists built the TCR library using RNA that was extracted from PBMCs. The guidelines of the American Thyroid Association were the basis for diagnosing Graves' disease. An endocrinology department in Xi'an, China, supplied the patients. A peripheral blood sample, nine milliliters in volume, was drawn into EDTA tubes. The CDR3 spans 17 residues. The ends lost 4 bases at V and 0 bases at J; junction bases unmatched: 6. Looked up from germline, CDR1 is MDHEN and CDR2 is SYDVKM. This clonotype was recorded many times. The antigen is undetermined. Building of the TCR beta libraries involved iRepertoire HTBI primers and Arm-PCR of CDR3 regions. Each CDR3 protein is one row after TCRdb ran MiXCR on the multiplex PCR reads. The sample lists over 200,000 distinct CDR3 sequences; around 16% were seen once.

The sample in question was peripheral blood mononuclear cells (PBMCs), obtained at new diagnosis, from a patient treated with antithyroid drugs. This receptor was taken from a female donor with Graves disease. This sequence joins TRBV28 and TRBJ2-3; 11 bases fit TRBD2. The CDR3 spells CASSSSRLAGSTDTQYF. The CDR3 DNA reads as TGTGCCAGCAGTTCATCCCGACTAGCGGGAAGCACAGATACGCAGTATTTT.